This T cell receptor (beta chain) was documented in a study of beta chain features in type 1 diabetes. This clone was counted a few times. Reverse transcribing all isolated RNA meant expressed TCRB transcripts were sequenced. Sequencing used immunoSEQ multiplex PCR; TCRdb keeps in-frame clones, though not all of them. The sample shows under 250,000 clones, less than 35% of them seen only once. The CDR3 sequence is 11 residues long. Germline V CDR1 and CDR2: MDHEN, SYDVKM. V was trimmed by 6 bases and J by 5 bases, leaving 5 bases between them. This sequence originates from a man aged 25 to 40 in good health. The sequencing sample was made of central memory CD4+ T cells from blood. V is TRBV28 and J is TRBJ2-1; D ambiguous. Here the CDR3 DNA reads TGTGCCAGCAGCTATAACAATGAGCAGTTCTTC. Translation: CASSYNNEQFF. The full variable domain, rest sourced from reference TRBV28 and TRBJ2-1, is DVKVTQSSRYLVKRTGEKVFLECVQDMDHENMFWYRQDPGLGLRLIYFSYDVKMKEKGDIPEGYSVSREKKERFSLILESASTNQTSMYLCASSYNNEQFFGPGTRLTVL.